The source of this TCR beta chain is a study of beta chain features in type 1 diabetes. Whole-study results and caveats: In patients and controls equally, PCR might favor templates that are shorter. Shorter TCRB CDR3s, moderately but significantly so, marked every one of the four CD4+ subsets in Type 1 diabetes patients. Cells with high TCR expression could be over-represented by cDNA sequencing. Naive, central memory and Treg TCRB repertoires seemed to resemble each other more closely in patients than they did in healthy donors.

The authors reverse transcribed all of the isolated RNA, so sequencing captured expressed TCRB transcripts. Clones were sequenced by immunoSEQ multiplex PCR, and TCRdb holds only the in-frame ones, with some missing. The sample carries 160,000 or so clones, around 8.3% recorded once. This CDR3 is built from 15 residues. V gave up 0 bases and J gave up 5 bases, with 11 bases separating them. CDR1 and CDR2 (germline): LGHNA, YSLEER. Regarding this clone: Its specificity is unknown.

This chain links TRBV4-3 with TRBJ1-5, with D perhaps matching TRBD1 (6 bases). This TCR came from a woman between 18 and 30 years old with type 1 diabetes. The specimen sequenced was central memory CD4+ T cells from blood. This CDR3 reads CASSQDRGGHQPQHF. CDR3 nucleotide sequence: TGCGCCAGCAGCCAAGATCGAGGGGGTCATCAGCCCCAGCATTTT.